This T cell receptor (beta chain) was identified in a study of blood T cell repertoires in COVID-19 (dated by TCRdb to about 2020). Study-wide context: Samples covering the acute and convalescent phases of COVID-19 were provided by collaborators in the United States, Italy and Spain. The material from the prospective study consisted of cDNA or gDNA derived from T cells, B-cell-depleted T cells, or PBMCs. The dataset comprised deeply sampled blood TCRbeta repertoires from subjects exposed to, actively infected with, or recovered from COVID-19. Samples were obtained from the ongoing ImmuneRACE study (first 160 participants) and from some 1,300 subjects provided by 6 global collaborators. Nearly every sample came with metadata listing a de-identified subject ID, COVID-19 status, age in years and sex. The repertoires were released in a freely available public database intended as a resource for research on the immune response to SARS-CoV-2. Where available, HLA class I and class II types were obtained from metadata supplied by the sample provider rather than from assay-based typing.

TCRbeta CDR3 regions were amplified from genomic DNA using the immunoSEQ Assay, a bias-controlled multiplex PCR. On the authors' methods: The number of nucleated cells in each sample was estimated from the amplification of reference gene primers within the assay. To quantify the absolute abundance of each unique TCRbeta CDR3 rearrangement, sequence reads were collapsed and filtered. For each sample, productive Simpson clonality was calculated as the square root of Simpson's diversity index over productive rearrangements. In TCRdb, the immuneACCESS table is reduced to in-frame sequences with V and J assigned. These tables do not hold every clone; where another copy was compared, an unresolved V gene accounts for under half, and the others remain unexplained. Clone size and the V and J calls come from that table; the DNA yielded D and trimming. The sample table shows around 130,000 clones, and more than 85% are seen once. Roughly 18% of the sample goes to the ten largest clones.

From the germline V gene, CDR1 is WSHSY and CDR2 is SAAADI. Trimming accounts for 6 bases at V and 4 bases at J, while the number of junction bases matched to no gene is 12. The CDR3 goes from the cysteine to the phenylalanine over 16 residues. Solely the CDR3 DNA is kept, with 48 bases framed from the first base. Concerning this clone: Its recognized antigen is unknown. Qualities for individual bases were not recorded, and no much larger clone is one base off.

Beyond this particular receptor, the publication reports: The amount of clinical and demographic metadata varied by source and participant and was provided uncurated.

Each collaborating institution followed its own protocols to collect whole blood in K2EDTA tubes. For TCRbeta analysis, collaborator samples were shipped as frozen whole blood, as isolated PBMCs, or as DNA extracted from either sample type. The chain was built from TRBV10-2 and TRBJ1-3; 7 of the junction bases match TRBD1. The sequence was obtained from a man aged 45-60 years with active or convalescent COVID-19. The sequenced sample consisted of peripheral blood. The CDR3 reads as follows: CASRETGTSGGNTIYF. The sequence in DNA is TGCGCCAGCAGGGAGACAGGGACGAGTGGCGGAAACACCATATATTTT.